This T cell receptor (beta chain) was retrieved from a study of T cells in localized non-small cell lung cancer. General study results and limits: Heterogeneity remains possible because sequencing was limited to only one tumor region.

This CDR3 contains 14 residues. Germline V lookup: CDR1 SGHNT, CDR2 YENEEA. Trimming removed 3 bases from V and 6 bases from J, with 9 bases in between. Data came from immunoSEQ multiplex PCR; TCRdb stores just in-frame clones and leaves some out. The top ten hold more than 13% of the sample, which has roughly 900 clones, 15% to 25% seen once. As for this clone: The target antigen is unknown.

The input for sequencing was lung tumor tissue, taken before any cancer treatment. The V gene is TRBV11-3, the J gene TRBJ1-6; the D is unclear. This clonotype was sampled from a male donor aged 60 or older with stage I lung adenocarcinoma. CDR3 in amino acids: CASSFVRSNSPLHF. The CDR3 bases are TGTGCCAGCAGCTTCGTTCGCAGTAATTCACCCCTCCACTTT.